This TCR beta chain is from a study of blood T cells in healthy people across ages. The study's findings and limits: Samples with more naive T cells showed higher observed beta diversity.

Next came a second PCR, run for about 7 to 12 cycles, which used a sample-barcoded 5' primer along with a J-beta primer mix. TCRdb reprocessed the 5' RACE reads with MiXCR, giving one entry per CDR3 protein. The sample shows under 2,000,000 distinct CDR3 sequences, 40% to 55% of them seen only once. CDR3 length: 14 residues. V lost 4 bases, J lost 10 bases, and 17 bases lay in between. CDR1 is DFQATT and CDR2 is SNEGSKA in the germline V gene (reference sequence). This clonotype was seen only a few times. Its target is unknown. V and J are TRBV20-1 and TRBJ1-6, with D possibly TRBD1 on 5 matching bases. This TCR came from a woman aged 40 to 50 in good health. Sequenced: blood. CDR3 protein: CSAISPRDSSPLHF. In DNA form, the CDR3 reads TGCAGTGCTATTAGCCCCAGGGATAGCTCACCCCTCCACTTT.